Listed here are 11 T cell receptor beta chains from one sample, sequenced in a study of regulatory T cells in long-lasting Graves disease. CDR3-region Arm-PCR and iRepertoire HTBI primers produced the TCR beta libraries. TCRdb re-called the multiplex PCR reads with MiXCR, one entry per CDR3 protein. Of about 310,000 distinct CDR3 sequences in the sample, roughly a fifth are singletons; the top ten hold about 56%. Time point specified: persistent/refractory GD, antithyroid drugs over 5 years with positive TRAb. From RNA extracted from PBMCs, the TCR library was made. Sequencing used peripheral blood mononuclear cells (PBMCs), obtained when the disease was refractory, from a patient treated with antithyroid drugs. The receptors were sampled from a female donor with Graves disease.

The chain recombines TRBV20-1 with TRBJ2-3; D uncertain. The CDR3 is 16 residues long. CDR1 DFQATT and CDR2 SNEGSKA come from the germline V gene (reference sequence). V lost 0 bases to trimming and J lost 4 bases, with 17 bases between them. For the CDR3, the DNA is TGCAGTGCTAGAGACCTCGTTTTCCGAGTTCCAGATACGCAGTATTTT. This gives the protein CSARDLVFRVPDTQYF.

The genes are TRBV11-2 and TRBJ2-7; D may be TRBD2 (6 bases). V shed 3 bases and J shed 0 bases, with 12 bases lying between them. Germline V gene sequence: CDR1 SGHAT, CDR2 FQNNGV. The CDR3 consists of 15 residues. CDR3 DNA sequence: TGTGCCAGCAGCTTTGGGCTAGCGTACTCCTACGAGCAGTACTTC. This translates into CASSFGLAYSYEQYF.

This clonotype was counted a few times. The V call is TRBV29-1, the J call TRBJ1-1; tentatively, D is TRBD1 (5 bases). The ends were cut back, 7 bases at V and 0 bases at J, with 12 bases in the middle. The CDR3 has 13 amino acids. Looked up from germline, CDR1 is SQVTM and CDR2 is ANQGSEA. CDR3 bases: TGCAGCGCCCCCGGACAAGTGAACACTGAAGCTTTCTTT. This translates into CSAPGQVNTEAFF.

This clonotype was seen a handful of times. This chain uses TRBV28 with TRBJ1-5; no definite D call. The germline V gene encodes CDR1 MDHEN and CDR2 SYDVKM. V gave up 6 bases and J gave up 7 bases, with 10 bases separating them. The CDR3 runs 12 residues. The CDR3 here is CASRSVGQPQHF. In DNA form, the CDR3 reads TGTGCCAGCAGATCCGTGGGGCAGCCCCAGCATTTT.

This clonotype appeared a single time. The chain combines TRBV4-3 with TRBJ1-4; 8 nucleotides align to TRBD1. J was trimmed by 4 bases and V by 1 base; bases with no gene match: 2. Germline-derived CDR1 and CDR2 are LGHNA and YSLEER. The CDR3 contains 15 residues. CDR3 residues: CASSQATGDNEKLFF. CDR3 nucleotides: TGCGCCAGCAGCCAAGCGACAGGGGATAATGAAAAACTGTTTTTT.

A word on this clonotype: This sequence may be a read error, since a much larger clone differs from it by one base. CDR3 nucleotides: TGTGCCAGCAGTTATCAGAACACTGGAGCTTTCTTT. Its translation is CASSYQNTGAFF. This rearrangement joins TRBV6-5 to TRBJ1-1; no clear D. The CDR3 spans 12 residues. Germline CDR1 is MNHEY and CDR2 is SVGAGI.

V gene TRBV7-2 combines with J gene TRBJ2-1; D might be TRBD1 or TRBD2, each matching 6 bases. The CDR3 consists of 14 residues. Germline V gives CDR1 SGHTA, CDR2 FQGNSA. V was cut by 1 base and J by 5 bases, with 9 bases left in between. The CDR3 region has the DNA TGTGCCAGCAGCTTAGGGAGGGGGGACAATGAGCAGTTCTTC. The encoded protein is CASSLGRGDNEQFF.

The chain couples TRBV27 to TRBJ1-6; TRBD1 matches at 9 bases. J lost 10 bases, V lost 6 bases, and 7 bases had no gene match. Germline V CDR1 and CDR2: MNHEY, SMNVEV (reference sequence). This CDR3 is built from 14 residues. The CDR3 region is CASRRDRDSSPLHF. CDR3 bases: TGTGCCAGCAGGCGGGACAGGGATTCCTCACCCCTCCACTTT.

This clonotype was counted at least ten times. The CDR3 protein is CATSRDPQTPGRETQYF. The CDR3 DNA reads as TGTGCCACCAGCAGAGATCCCCAAACGCCAGGGAGGGAGACCCAGTACTTC. The V and J genes are TRBV15 and TRBJ2-5, with D perhaps TRBD2 (6 bases). Germline-derived CDR1 and CDR2 are LNHNV and YYDKDF (reference sequence). The CDR3 is 17 amino acids. V dropped 0 bases and J dropped 5 bases, with 19 bases sitting between them.

The CDR3 DNA follows: TGTGCCAGCAGTCCGGACAGGGCGTTCCCTGAAGCTTTCTTT. Amino acid sequence: CASSPDRAFPEAFF. The chain carries TRBV28 and TRBJ1-1, with 8 bases that match TRBD1. CDR1 is MDHEN, CDR2 SYDVKM, per germline. Losses at the gene ends were 5 bases for V and 6 bases for J; bases not matched to a gene: 8. This CDR3 spans 14 amino acids.

This clonotype was seen many times. This chain uses TRBV28 with TRBJ1-5, with D possibly matching TRBD1 (5 bases). The CDR3 totals 13 residues. V lost 8 bases and J lost 5, with 13 bases in between. Per germline, CDR1 MDHEN and CDR2 SYDVKM. The CDR3 loop reads CASFRQIDQPQHF. Here the CDR3 DNA reads TGTGCCAGCTTTCGACAGATAGATCAGCCCCAGCATTTT.